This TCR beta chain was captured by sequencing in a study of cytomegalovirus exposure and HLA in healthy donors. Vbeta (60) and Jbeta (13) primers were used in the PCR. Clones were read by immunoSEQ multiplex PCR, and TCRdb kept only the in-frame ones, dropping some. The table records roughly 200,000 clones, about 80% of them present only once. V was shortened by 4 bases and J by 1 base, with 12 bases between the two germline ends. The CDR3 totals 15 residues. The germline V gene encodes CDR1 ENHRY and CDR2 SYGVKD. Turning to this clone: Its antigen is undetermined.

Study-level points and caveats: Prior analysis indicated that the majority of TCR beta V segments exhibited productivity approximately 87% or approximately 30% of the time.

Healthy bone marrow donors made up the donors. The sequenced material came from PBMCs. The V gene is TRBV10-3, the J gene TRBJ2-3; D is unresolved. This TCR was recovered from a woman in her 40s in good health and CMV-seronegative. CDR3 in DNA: TGTGCCATCAGTGTAGGAGCGTCCCGCACAGATACGCAGTATTTT. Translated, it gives CAISVGASRTDTQYF.